The rows below give T cell receptor beta chains drawn from one sample of a study of T cells expressing NK-cell markers. TCRdb reanalyzed the 5' RACE reads, giving one entry per CDR3 protein sequence and no DNA. The table lists some 460,000 distinct CDR3 sequences. The sequenced sample was blood T cells: a sorted CD56 or NKG2C T cell subset, CD4+ or CD8+ T cells, or bulk PBMC T cells (not recorded which). These receptors were obtained from a woman aged 45-60 years in good health. Both conserved end residues are part of each CDR3. Fields, in order: J gene, V gene, clone size, CDR3 protein. Expanded clones are given a class, and other clones once, few, many or no size at all.

J gene: TRBJ2-1
V gene: TRBV12-3/TRBV12-4
clone size: -
CDR3 protein: CASSFLAGSYNEQFF

J gene: TRBJ1-1
V gene: TRBV3-1
clone size: -
CDR3 protein: CASSQFRGSNTEAFF

J gene: TRBJ2-1
V gene: TRBV11-3
clone size: -
CDR3 protein: CASSPPGLASYNEQFF

J gene: TRBJ2-1
V gene: TRBV24-1
clone size: -
CDR3 protein: CATSDLASGKLVEQFF

J gene: TRBJ2-1
V gene: TRBV11-2
clone size: -
CDR3 protein: CASSFSGGAYEQFF

J gene: TRBJ1-1
V gene: TRBV12-3/TRBV12-4
clone size: -
CDR3 protein: CASSSSGVYTEAFF

J gene: TRBJ1-1
V gene: TRBV11-2
clone size: -
CDR3 protein: CASSFYGDTEAFF

J gene: TRBJ2-1
V gene: TRBV5-1
clone size: -
CDR3 protein: CASSWTSGSAYNEQFF

J gene: TRBJ2-7
V gene: TRBV5-1
clone size: -
CDR3 protein: CASSKGLAGASDEQYF

J gene: TRBJ2-5
V gene: TRBV5-1
clone size: -
CDR3 protein: CASKGLRPYQETQYF

J gene: TRBJ2-2
V gene: TRBV5-1
clone size: medium-sized
CDR3 protein: CASSLGRNTGELFF

J gene: TRBJ2-1
V gene: TRBV10-3
clone size: -
CDR3 protein: CATNRQGAPYNEQFF

J gene: TRBJ2-2
V gene: TRBV30
clone size: -
CDR3 protein: CAWSPGLADTGELFF

J gene: TRBJ2-5
V gene: TRBV3-1
clone size: -
CDR3 protein: CASSRLILGLDTETQYF

J gene: TRBJ1-3
V gene: TRBV25-1
clone size: -
CDR3 protein: CASGQSSGNTIYF

J gene: TRBJ2-5
V gene: TRBV12-3/TRBV12-4
clone size: -
CDR3 protein: CASSLRTGKETQYF

J gene: TRBJ1-2
V gene: TRBV12-3/TRBV12-4
clone size: -
CDR3 protein: CASSPYRRLLNYGYTF

J gene: TRBJ1-1
V gene: TRBV11-3
clone size: -
CDR3 protein: CASSSPRRGLDTEAFF

J gene: TRBJ2-1
V gene: TRBV19
clone size: -
CDR3 protein: CASTGLGQYNEQFF

J gene: TRBJ2-5
V gene: TRBV3-1
clone size: -
CDR3 protein: CASSRIGQFQETQYF

J gene: TRBJ2-4
V gene: TRBV28
clone size: -
CDR3 protein: CASKMSGVLKNIQYF

J gene: TRBJ2-3
V gene: TRBV27
clone size: -
CDR3 protein: CASSRTGTSGTNTQYF

J gene: TRBJ1-2
V gene: TRBV24-1
clone size: -
CDR3 protein: CATSDSTTGTGKSAYGYTF

J gene: TRBJ1-1
V gene: TRBV6-1
clone size: -
CDR3 protein: CASSERTEAFF

J gene: TRBJ2-1
V gene: TRBV7-8
clone size: -
CDR3 protein: CASSLEPSYQRSSYNEQFF

J gene: TRBJ1-1
V gene: TRBV12-3/TRBV12-4
clone size: -
CDR3 protein: CASSLIGRKGTEAFF

J gene: TRBJ1-4
V gene: TRBV2
clone size: -
CDR3 protein: CASSEGTGREKLFF

J gene: TRBJ2-1
V gene: TRBV5-5
clone size: -
CDR3 protein: CASSLAGISGYNEQFF

J gene: TRBJ1-5
V gene: TRBV18
clone size: -
CDR3 protein: CASSPRGNSNQPQHF

J gene: TRBJ2-1
V gene: TRBV27
clone size: -
CDR3 protein: CASSYLPPGQGVDEQFF

J gene: TRBJ2-3
V gene: TRBV11-2
clone size: -
CDR3 protein: CASRIIPGTSGSGPDTQYF

J gene: TRBJ2-1
V gene: TRBV5-5
clone size: -
CDR3 protein: CASSVLPADNEQFF

J gene: TRBJ1-2
V gene: TRBV29-1
clone size: -
CDR3 protein: CSVTKTGDYTF

J gene: TRBJ1-4
V gene: TRBV20-1
clone size: -
CDR3 protein: CSARGPGQGNEKLFF

J gene: TRBJ1-2
V gene: TRBV7-9
clone size: -
CDR3 protein: CASSLGVPMLGYTF

J gene: TRBJ2-3
V gene: TRBV29-1
clone size: -
CDR3 protein: CSVYRNSGDTQYF

J gene: TRBJ2-2
V gene: TRBV4-1
clone size: -
CDR3 protein: CASSQESGRYTGELFF

J gene: TRBJ2-2
V gene: TRBV6-1
clone size: -
CDR3 protein: CASPLVGTGELFF

J gene: TRBJ2-2
V gene: TRBV10-3
clone size: -
CDR3 protein: CAISERGTGISTGELFF

J gene: TRBJ2-7
V gene: TRBV12-3/TRBV12-4
clone size: -
CDR3 protein: CASSLAEGLSYEQYF

J gene: TRBJ2-6
V gene: TRBV5-1
clone size: -
CDR3 protein: CASSWGSASAANVLTF

J gene: TRBJ2-2
V gene: TRBV7-2
clone size: -
CDR3 protein: CASSLGLGVNTGELFF

J gene: TRBJ2-1
V gene: TRBV20-1
clone size: -
CDR3 protein: CSACEPGLAGNEQFF

J gene: TRBJ2-1
V gene: TRBV3-1
clone size: -
CDR3 protein: CASSQEVSRGVSEQFF

J gene: TRBJ2-1
V gene: TRBV3-1
clone size: -
CDR3 protein: CASSPYPSYREQFF

J gene: TRBJ2-3
V gene: TRBV7-3
clone size: -
CDR3 protein: CASSPGQGFTDTQYF

J gene: TRBJ1-1
V gene: TRBV24-1
clone size: -
CDR3 protein: CATSDQGSTEAFF

J gene: TRBJ2-3
V gene: TRBV7-8
clone size: -
CDR3 protein: CASSLRGTGFKDTQYF

J gene: TRBJ2-5
V gene: TRBV29-1
clone size: -
CDR3 protein: CSVAFRTGKETQYF

J gene: TRBJ2-2
V gene: TRBV12-3/TRBV12-4
clone size: -
CDR3 protein: CASSQMTTPNTGELFF

J gene: TRBJ2-6
V gene: TRBV6-6
clone size: -
CDR3 protein: CASSSQTGSVLTF

J gene: TRBJ2-1
V gene: TRBV7-9
clone size: -
CDR3 protein: CASSLKTRTRNEQFF

J gene: TRBJ2-7
V gene: TRBV20-1
clone size: -
CDR3 protein: CSVGQGKPYEQYF

J gene: TRBJ2-7
V gene: TRBV19
clone size: -
CDR3 protein: CASSTGLAGLYEQYF

J gene: TRBJ2-1
V gene: TRBV6-2/TRBV6-3
clone size: -
CDR3 protein: CASSYPKQAGREQFF

J gene: TRBJ2-3
V gene: TRBV20-1
clone size: -
CDR3 protein: CSARDSGQNFFTQYF

J gene: TRBJ1-1
V gene: TRBV12-3/TRBV12-4
clone size: -
CDR3 protein: CASSPSGGGEAFF

J gene: TRBJ2-2
V gene: TRBV5-1
clone size: -
CDR3 protein: CASSLVRQNTGELFF

J gene: TRBJ2-3
V gene: TRBV11-2
clone size: -
CDR3 protein: CASSLEGHGGTDTQYF

J gene: TRBJ2-7
V gene: TRBV9
clone size: -
CDR3 protein: CASSPPGATYEQYF